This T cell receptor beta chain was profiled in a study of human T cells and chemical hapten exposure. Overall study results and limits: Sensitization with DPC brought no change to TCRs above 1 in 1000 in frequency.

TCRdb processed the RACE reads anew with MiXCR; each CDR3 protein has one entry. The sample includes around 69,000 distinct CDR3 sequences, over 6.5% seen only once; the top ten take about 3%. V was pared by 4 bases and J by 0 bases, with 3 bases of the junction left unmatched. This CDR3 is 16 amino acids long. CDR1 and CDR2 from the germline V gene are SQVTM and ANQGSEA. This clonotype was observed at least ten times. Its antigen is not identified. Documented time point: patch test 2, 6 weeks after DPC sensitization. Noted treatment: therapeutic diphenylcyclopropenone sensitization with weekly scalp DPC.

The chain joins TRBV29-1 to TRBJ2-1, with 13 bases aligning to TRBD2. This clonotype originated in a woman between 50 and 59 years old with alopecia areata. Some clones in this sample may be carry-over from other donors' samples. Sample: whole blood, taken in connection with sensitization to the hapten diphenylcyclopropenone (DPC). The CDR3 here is CSVVRTSGSSYNEQFF. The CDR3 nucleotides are TGCAGCGTTGTAAGGACTAGCGGGAGCTCCTACAATGAGCAGTTCTTC.